These 31 T cell receptor beta chains were sequenced from one sample in a study of early T cells in non-severe SARS-CoV-2 infection. One entry per CDR3 protein, called by TCRdb with MiXCR from the 5' RACE reads. The sample lists 66,000 or so distinct CDR3 sequences, 9.5% to 14% occurring once. Sequences were obtained from whole blood. These receptors were collected from an adult who was a healthcare worker with PCR-confirmed SARS-CoV-2 infection or an uninfected control (not recorded which).

The chain joins TRBV9 to TRBJ2-7; 11 bases match TRBD2. Germline CDR1 is SGDLS and CDR2 is YYNGEE. With V trimmed by 4 bases and J by 2 bases, 5 bases remained unmatched. The CDR3 is made up of 15 amino acids. CDR3 sequence reads: CASSPSGGYTYEQYF. The CDR3 nucleotides are TGTGCCAGCAGCCCTAGCGGGGGGTATACCTACGAGCAGTACTTC.

Notes on this clonotype: A much larger clone differs from this one at a single base, so this may be a read error. The chain recombines TRBV20-1 with TRBJ2-2; D is possibly TRBD2 (5 bases). V was cut by 4 bases and J by 5 bases, with 11 bases left in between. The CDR3 has 13 amino acids. Germline values: CDR1 DFQATT, CDR2 SNEGSKA (reference sequence). DNA of the CDR3: TGCAGTGCTATCACTGGGAGAACCGGGGAGCTGTTTTTT. Translation: CSAITGRTGELFF.

This clonotype was counted only a few times. The chain combines TRBV6-2 or TRBV6-3 with TRBJ1-2; D unclear. The germline CDR1 and CDR2 sequences are MNHEY and SVGEGT. This CDR3 is built from 13 residues. Trimming left V 2 bases short and J 2 bases short, with 6 bases between. This chain's CDR3 is CASSYRENYGYTF. The CDR3 region has the DNA TGTGCCAGCAGTTACAGGGAGAACTATGGCTACACCTTC.

This clonotype came up many times. This chain uses TRBV11-2 with TRBJ2-1; 8 bases align to TRBD2. V dropped 5 bases and J dropped 3; count of bases not matched to a gene: 6. CDR1 and CDR2 (germline): SGHAT, FQNNGV. This CDR3 is built from 15 residues. CDR3 sequence reads: CASSPPAGGYNEQFF. In DNA form, the CDR3 reads TGTGCCAGCAGCCCCCCGGCGGGGGGCTACAATGAGCAGTTCTTC.

This chain joins TRBV6-6 and TRBJ2-2; D possibly corresponds to TRBD1 (6 bases). The germline CDR1 and CDR2 sequences are MNHNY and SVGAGI (reference sequence). With 0 bases removed from V and 0 bases from J, the gap between germline ends came to 14 bases. This CDR3 has 18 residues. The CDR3 DNA is TGTGCCAGCAGTTACTCCCGGCTTGCAGGGGCGAACACCGGGGAGCTGTTTTTT. Protein: CASSYSRLAGANTGELFF.

This clonotype was detected only a few times. The V gene is TRBV27, the J gene TRBJ2-1; 11 nucleotides match TRBD1. The junction had 2 bases not matched to a gene; V was cut back by 1 base and J by 6 bases. CDR3 length: 15 amino acids. CDR1 and CDR2 (germline): MNHEY, SMNVEV (reference sequence). The CDR3: CASSLYGTGGNEQFF. Here the CDR3 DNA reads TGTGCCAGCAGTTTATACGGGACAGGGGGCAATGAGCAGTTCTTC.

The chain has TRBV20-1 and TRBJ2-7; TRBD1 agrees at 7 bases. Germline assignment: CDR1 DFQATT and CDR2 SNEGSKA (reference sequence). V was clipped by 3 bases and J by 2 bases; unmatched bases: 1. The length of the CDR3 is 12 residues. CDR3 residues: CSARTGTYEQYF. Here the CDR3 DNA reads TGCAGTGCTAGGACAGGGACCTACGAGCAGTACTTC.

This clonotype was seen only a few times. V and J are TRBV20-1 and TRBJ2-5; 10 bases line up with TRBD2. The V segment lost 4 bases and the J segment 5 bases; nucleotides outside the gene matches: 10. The CDR3 is 15 amino acids. Germline loops: CDR1 DFQATT, CDR2 SNEGSKA (reference sequence). The CDR3 bases are TGCAGTGCTAAGAGGGGAGCGGGGGGGCTGGAGACCCAGTACTTC. Translated: CSAKRGAGGLETQYF.

This clonotype appeared many times. This chain joins TRBV7-2 and TRBJ2-7; D uncertain. V lost 1 base and J 2 bases, leaving 9 bases between the germline ends. The CDR3 covers 14 residues. Germline lookup yields CDR1 SGHTA and CDR2 FQGNSA. The DNA of the CDR3 is TGTGCCAGCAGCTTAGGCAGCCTAACCTACGAGCAGTACTTC. Its protein is CASSLGSLTYEQYF.

The sample holds many counts of this clonotype. V usage is TRBV3-1 and J usage is TRBJ2-7; possibly TRBD1 or TRBD2 for D (6 bases each). Germline-derived CDR1 and CDR2 are LGHDT and YNNKEL (reference sequence). The CDR3 loop spans 14 amino acids. V lost 8 bases and J 2 bases, leaving 16 bases between the germline ends. CDR3 in amino acids: CASEPGGSTYEQYF. The CDR3 nucleotides read TGTGCCAGCGAGCCCGGGGGCAGTACCTACGAGCAGTACTTC.

This CDR3 reads CASNPSGGLSYNEQFF. As DNA, the CDR3 is TGTGCCAGCAACCCTAGCGGGGGTCTTTCCTACAATGAGCAGTTCTTC. The V call is TRBV9, the J call TRBJ2-1, with 10 bases lining up with TRBD2. From germline, CDR1 is SGDLS and CDR2 YYNGEE. V lost 6 bases and J lost 1; bases outside the gene matches: 7. The CDR3 extends over 16 amino acids. The variable domain in full, with the rest retrieved from reference TRBV9 and TRBJ2-1, is DSGVTQTPKHLITATGQRVTLRCSPRSGDLSVYWYQQSLDQGLQFLIQYYNGEERAKGNILERFSAQQFPDLHSELNLSSLELGDSALYFCASNPSGGLSYNEQFFGPGTRLTVL.

This clonotype was counted only a few times. The chain employs TRBV20-1 and TRBJ2-1; 12 nucleotides line up with TRBD2. The V gene's germline CDR1 is DFQATT and CDR2 SNEGSKA (reference sequence). This CDR3 is built from 17 residues. CDR3 in DNA: TGCAGCTTGAGACTAGCGGGGGTTGTCTGGGCATACAATGAGCAGTTCTTC. Amino acids: CSLRLAGVVWAYNEQFF.

This clonotype was picked up many times. CDR3 in amino acids: CASTLGSDPGSEQFF. As DNA, the CDR3 is TGTGCCAGCACCCTGGGGTCCGACCCGGGAAGTGAGCAGTTCTTC. The gene calls are TRBV12-3 or TRBV12-4 and TRBJ2-1; D perhaps matches TRBD2 (5 bases). This CDR3 is built from 15 residues. V dropped 7 bases and J dropped 9 bases, with 22 bases sitting between them.

This clonotype was recorded at least ten times. This sequence joins TRBV12-3 or TRBV12-4 and TRBJ2-5; 8 nucleotides agree with TRBD2. V lost 2 bases and J lost 4; bases outside the gene matches: 9. CDR3 size: 16 residues. CDR3 nucleotides: TGTGCCAGCAGTTTATGGCCCCGAGCGGGGGTAGAGACCCAGTACTTC. The encoded protein is CASSLWPRAGVETQYF.

This clonotype appeared many times. This chain's CDR3 is CASSAGTGISEKLFF. For the CDR3, the DNA is TGTGCCAGCAGCGCAGGGACAGGGATAAGTGAAAAACTGTTTTTT. This chain links TRBV9 with TRBJ1-4; 9 bases are a match to TRBD1. The ends lost 3 bases at V and 7 bases at J; junction bases unmatched: 7. The CDR3 covers 15 residues. Germline assignment: CDR1 SGDLS and CDR2 YYNGEE.

This clonotype has a handful of counts. The V gene is TRBV12-3 or TRBV12-4, the J gene TRBJ2-4; 7 bases are a match to TRBD1. V lost 6 bases, J lost 2 bases, and 10 bases stayed unmatched. The CDR3 runs to 16 residues. The CDR3 protein is CASSQPPTGTKNIQYF. DNA of the CDR3: TGTGCCAGCAGCCAACCCCCGACAGGGACCAAAAACATTCAGTACTTC.

The rearrangement links TRBV30 to TRBJ1-2; a weak D match, TRBD1 (5 bases). The V gene lost 1 base and the J gene lost 1 base, with 16 bases spanning the gap. Germline V gene lookup returns CDR1 GTSNPN and CDR2 SVGIG (reference sequence). The CDR3 is 16 residues long. The CDR3 sequence: CAWSASLRASNYGYTF. CDR3 in DNA: TGTGCCTGGAGTGCATCCCTCAGGGCCAGTAACTATGGCTACACCTTC.

This sequence joins TRBV20-1 and TRBJ1-1; D gene uncertain. CDR3 size: 12 residues. Deletions cut 5 bases from V and 8 bases from J, with 15 bases between. CDR1 DFQATT and CDR2 SNEGSKA come from the germline V gene (reference sequence). The CDR3 sequence: CSAGGRAGEAFF. Here the CDR3 DNA reads TGCAGTGCTGGCGGAAGGGCTGGGGAAGCTTTCTTT.

There are many counts of this clonotype. The J gene is TRBJ1-4, the V gene TRBV11-2; 8 bases line up with TRBD1. The V gene end was trimmed by 5 bases and the J gene end by 6 bases; junction bases not matched to a gene: 5. Germline CDR1 SGHAT, CDR2 FQNNGV. There are 14 residues in the CDR3. The CDR3 spells CASSPTGGDEKLFF. The DNA for the CDR3 is TGTGCCAGCAGCCCAACAGGGGGGGATGAAAAACTGTTTTTT.

Many counts were recorded for this clonotype. The CDR3 DNA is TGTGCCAGCAGCCCCAGAGGCATTCCCCCTACTGAAGCTTTCTTT. Its translation: CASSPRGIPPTEAFF. This sequence joins TRBV6-5 and TRBJ1-1, with D hard to call. The CDR3 runs to 15 residues. The germline CDR1 and CDR2 sequences are MNHEY and SVGAGI. V was cut by 6 bases and J by 5 bases, with 19 bases left in between.

This clonotype occurred many times. The CDR3 region has the DNA TGTGCCAGCAGCTTAAGGAGACTAGCGGGGGAGCTGTTTTTT. It codes for CASSLRRLAGELFF. The V call is TRBV11-2, the J call TRBJ2-2, with 8 bases identical to TRBD2. CDR3 length equals 14 residues. J was trimmed by 8 bases and V by 2 bases; bases with no gene match: 4. The germline CDR1 and CDR2 sequences are SGHAT and FQNNGV.

There are many counts of this clonotype. V usage is TRBV25-1 and J usage is TRBJ1-2; the D gene is possibly TRBD1 (5 bases). There are 15 residues in the CDR3. Trimming cost V 1 base and J 5 bases, with 14 bases left between them. Germline V gene lookup returns CDR1 MGHDK and CDR2 SYGVNS. The CDR3 sequence is CASSESGPTIYGYTF. Written as DNA, the CDR3 is TGTGCCAGCAGTGAATCGGGACCAACGATATATGGCTACACCTTC.

This clonotype was recorded many times. The rearrangement joins TRBV7-8 to TRBJ2-6, with 11 bases lining up with TRBD1. The V segment lost 5 bases and the J segment 8 bases; nucleotides outside the gene matches: 5. This CDR3 is 15 amino acids long. Germline V gene lookup returns CDR1 SGHVS and CDR2 FQNEAQ. This CDR3 reads CASSPGDRGTNVLTF. CDR3 DNA: TGTGCCAGCAGCCCCGGGGACAGGGGGACCAACGTCCTGACTTTC. Complete variable domain (other parts from reference TRBV7-8 and TRBJ2-6): GAGVSQSPRYKVAKRGQDVALRCDPISGHVSLFWYQQALGQGPEFLTYFQNEAQLDKSGLPSDRFFAERPEGSVSTLKIQRTQQEDSAVYLCASSPGDRGTNVLTFGAGSRLTVL.

This clonotype was counted ten times or more. The J gene is TRBJ1-4, the V gene TRBV6-6; 9 nucleotides line up with TRBD1. CDR1 MNHNY and CDR2 SVGAGI come from the germline V gene (reference sequence). The CDR3 totals 16 residues. The junction had 8 bases not matched to a gene; V was cut back by 2 bases and J by 7 bases. The CDR3 loop reads CASSYPRQGGSEKLFF. CDR3 coding DNA: TGTGCCAGCAGTTACCCGAGACAGGGGGGGAGTGAAAAACTGTTTTTT.

This clonotype was recorded many times. The chain joins TRBV20-1 to TRBJ2-1; D call uncertain. CDR1 is DFQATT, CDR2 SNEGSKA, per germline (reference sequence). The germline V and J ends were trimmed by 0 bases and 8 bases, with 14 bases remaining between them. The CDR3 sequence is 14 residues long. Here the CDR3 DNA reads TGCAGTGCTAGAGACCCGGCAAGGTTGTATGAGCAGTTCTTC. It translates to CSARDPARLYEQFF.

This clonotype was seen just once. V and J are TRBV18 and TRBJ2-2; no reliable D call. The germline gives CDR1 KGHSH, CDR2 LQKENI. The CDR3 spans 13 residues. V lost 5 bases and J lost 2, with 6 bases in between. The CDR3, as DNA: TGTGCCAGCTCAATAGACAACACCGGGGAGCTGTTTTTT. Amino acids: CASSIDNTGELFF.

V is TRBV7-2 and J is TRBJ2-1, with D possibly matching TRBD1 (5 bases). Germline loops: CDR1 SGHTA, CDR2 FQGNSA. V lost 5 bases, J lost 12 bases, and 23 bases lay in between. The CDR3 runs 15 residues. This CDR3 is CASSPAGQGYLVQFF. The CDR3 coding sequence is TGTGCCAGCAGCCCAGCTGGGCAGGGATATCTAGTGCAGTTCTTC.

This clonotype was counted at least ten times. The CDR3 bases are TGTGCCAGCAGAGCTTTACAGGGAAGGCCTGAAGCTTTCTTT. Amino acid sequence: CASRALQGRPEAFF. The V gene is TRBV5-5, the J gene TRBJ1-1, with D possibly matching TRBD1 (6 bases). There are 14 residues in the CDR3. V was cut by 5 bases and J by 6 bases, with 17 bases left in between. The germline V gene encodes CDR1 SGHKS and CDR2 YYEKEE (reference sequence).

This clonotype was seen a handful of times. This rearrangement joins TRBV20-1 to TRBJ2-2; no clear D. Germline V gives CDR1 DFQATT, CDR2 SNEGSKA (reference sequence). The CDR3 contains 11 residues. Deletions cut 5 bases from V and 4 bases from J, with 5 bases between. As DNA, the CDR3 is TGCAGTGCTGGGGTCACCGGGGAGCTGTTTTTT. It codes for CSAGVTGELFF.

This clonotype was detected ten times or more. This rearrangement joins TRBV27 to TRBJ2-3; tentatively, D is TRBD2 (5 bases). Germline assignment: CDR1 MNHEY and CDR2 SMNVEV (reference sequence). Trimming left V 6 bases short and J 0 bases short, with 13 bases between. The CDR3 is 15 residues long. In nucleotides, the CDR3 is TGTGCCAGCAGCGTGCCCGGGGTTAGCACAGATACGCAGTATTTT. Its protein product is CASSVPGVSTDTQYF.

In this sample, this clonotype turned up many times. This rearrangement joins TRBV4-3 to TRBJ1-1; D might be TRBD1 (5 bases). The CDR3 length is 16 residues. Trimming took 0 bases from V and 0 from J, leaving 11 bases between them. Germline V gives CDR1 LGHNA, CDR2 YSLEER. Here the CDR3 reads CASSQDRLDMNTEAFF. The CDR3 region has the DNA TGCGCCAGCAGCCAAGATCGGCTGGACATGAACACTGAAGCTTTCTTT.